One and the same sample provided the 28 T cell receptor beta chains below, sequenced in a study of T cells in Graves' hyperthyroidism and ophthalmopathy. Amplified TCR beta CDR3 regions came from RNA transcripts. Researchers ran a first-round RT-PCR on the TCR CDR3 using the HTBI primer set. Each CDR3 protein gets one entry after TCRdb re-called the multiplex PCR reads with MiXCR. The sample has 700,000 to 950,000 distinct CDR3 sequences, around a third seen once; the top ten hold around 30%. Material: blood. The receptors shown here come from a woman aged 40 to 50 with Graves' hyperthyroidism.

This sequence joins TRBV7-9 and TRBJ2-7; tentatively, D is TRBD1 (6 bases). Trimming shortened V by 8 bases and J by 3 bases, and 14 bases separated the two germline ends. This CDR3 region has 13 residues. Germline CDR1 is SEHNR and CDR2 is FQNEAQ (reference sequence). CDR3 DNA sequence: TGTGCCAGCGAGGACAGCGCGGGCTACGAGCAGTACTTC. Protein product: CASEDSAGYEQYF.

Concerning this clonotype: A clone one base away is much larger, so this may be a read error. This chain uses TRBV7-8 with TRBJ2-2; the D gene is possibly TRBD1 (6 bases). CDR1 and CDR2 from the germline V gene are SGHVS and FQNEAQ. V gave up 5 bases and J gave up 2 bases, with 12 bases separating them. The CDR3 has 15 amino acids. The CDR3 DNA sequence: TGTGCCAGCAGCCTTAGGACAGTCAACACCGGGGAGCTGTTTTTT. Translation gives CASSLRTVNTGELFF.

This clonotype occurred a few times. The J gene is TRBJ1-3, the V gene TRBV12-3 or TRBV12-4; no firm D call. The CDR3 runs to 14 residues. V lost 0 bases, J lost 4 bases, and 7 bases lay in between. CDR3 bases: TGTGCCAGCAGTTTAGCGAACGCCGGAAACACCATATATTTT. Translating gives CASSLANAGNTIYF.

The chain has TRBV7-6 and TRBJ1-5; D unresolved. Between the trimmed V and J ends, which lost 9 bases and 6 bases, there was a span of 12 bases. There are 12 residues in the CDR3. Per the germline V gene, CDR1 is SGHVS and CDR2 is FNYEAQ. The CDR3: CARLAGGQPQHF. The DNA of the CDR3 is TGTGCCAGACTAGCGGGAGGTCAGCCCCAGCATTTT.

This clonotype was seen only a few times. V usage is TRBV6-2 or TRBV6-3 and J usage is TRBJ2-7; D uncertain. The CDR3 is made up of 14 amino acids. V was pared by 7 bases and J by 2 bases, with 15 bases between. CDR1 and CDR2 (germline): MNHEY, SVGEGT. This chain's CDR3 is CASTYRSGAYEQYF. The CDR3 DNA sequence: TGTGCCAGCACCTACCGGTCCGGCGCCTACGAGCAGTACTTC.

V gene TRBV7-8 combines with J gene TRBJ2-5; 7 nucleotides line up with TRBD2. The CDR3 runs to 16 residues. Per the germline V gene, CDR1 is SGHVS and CDR2 is FQNEAQ. The trim removed 2 bases at V and 4 bases at J, leaving 10 bases unmatched. CDR3 nucleotide sequence: TGTGCCAGCAGCTTAAACCCCTGGGGGGGATCAGAGACCCAGTACTTC. Amino acid sequence: CASSLNPWGGSETQYF.

This clonotype came up a few times. A junction end diverges from the germline sequence, so it may reflect a read error. This rearrangement joins TRBV10-3 to TRBJ2-5; 10 bases fit TRBD1. Germline loops: CDR1 ENHRY, CDR2 SYGVKD. The CDR3 has 17 amino acids. This chain's CDR3 is CASSFATGGTGLETQYF. In DNA form, the CDR3 reads TGTGCCAGCAGTTTCGCGACAGGGGGCACGGGGTTGGAGACCCAGTACTTC.

The chain employs TRBV7-2 and TRBJ1-2, with 8 positions matching TRBD1. V lost 4 bases, J lost 3 bases, and 7 bases stayed unmatched. The CDR3 has 15 amino acids. From germline, CDR1 is SGHTA and CDR2 FQGNSA. CDR3 nucleotides: TGTGCCAGCAGCTCCCGACAGGGGTTTGACTATGGCTACACCTTC. Protein sequence: CASSSRQGFDYGYTF.

The V and J genes are TRBV5-4 and TRBJ2-7; TRBD2 agrees at 8 bases. V was pared by 4 bases and J by 0 bases, with 12 bases of the junction left unmatched. Germline CDR1 and CDR2: SGHNT and YYREEE (reference sequence). The CDR3 length is 17 residues. The CDR3 coding sequence is TGTGCCAGCAGCATAAATCTAGCGGGCGGGCGCTCCTACGAGCAGTACTTC. Amino acid sequence: CASSINLAGGRSYEQYF.

The V gene is TRBV20-1, the J gene TRBJ1-5; D is unresolved. V lost 0 bases to trimming and J lost 0 bases, with 9 bases between them. Germline lookup yields CDR1 DFQATT and CDR2 SNEGSKA (reference sequence). The CDR3 has 15 amino acids. This chain's CDR3 is CSARDGQISNQPQHF. The CDR3 DNA sequence: TGCAGTGCTAGAGATGGGCAGATTAGCAATCAGCCCCAGCATTTT.

This clonotype was observed a few times. CDR3 residues: CASSQAGTGGRETQYF. The CDR3 coding sequence is TGCGCCAGCAGCCAAGCGGGGACAGGGGGCCGAGAGACCCAGTACTTC. The chain is built from TRBV4-1 and TRBJ2-5; 12 positions agree with TRBD1. V was pared by 1 base and J by 4 bases, with 4 bases of the junction left unmatched. The CDR3 consists of 16 residues. Germline CDR1 MGHRA, CDR2 YSYEKL.

About this clonotype itself: No conserved phenylalanine or tryptophan is present at the end of the CDR3, so a read error is the likely explanation. The chain couples TRBV7-2 to TRBJ1-1; no clear D gene. V lost 5 bases to trimming and J lost 0 bases, with 7 bases between them. From germline, CDR1 is SGHTA and CDR2 FQGNSA. CDR3 length: 13 amino acids. This CDR3 is CASSPGMNTEAFS. The CDR3 DNA follows: TGTGCCAGCAGCCCGGGGATGAACACTGAAGCTTTCTCT.

This clonotype came up a few times. The rearrangement uses TRBV4-3 and TRBJ2-5, with 10 bases identical to TRBD2. CDR1 and CDR2 from the germline V gene are LGHNA and YSLEER. Losses at the gene ends were 0 bases for V and 1 base for J; bases not matched to a gene: 5. This CDR3 is built from 17 residues. The CDR3 DNA is TGCGCCAGCAGCCAAGATCTCTGGACTAGCGGCCAAGAGACCCAGTACTTC. Translation gives CASSQDLWTSGQETQYF.

Points on this clonotype: This clone may be a read error of a much larger clone one base away. The V gene is TRBV20-1, the J gene TRBJ2-7, with D unresolved. Germline V gene data show CDR1 as DFQATT and CDR2 as SNEGSKA (reference sequence). The CDR3 spans 14 residues. The CDR3 region has the DNA TGCAGTGCTAGAGGAAGCGCGACCTCCTGCGAGCAGTACTTC. As protein: CSARGSATSCEQYF.

To note about this clonotype: At one boundary the junction diverges from the germline segment, which might be a read error. The V and J genes are TRBV12-5 and TRBJ1-1, with 12 bases identical to TRBD1. From germline, CDR1 is LGHNT and CDR2 FRNRAP. The CDR3 totals 14 residues. This CDR3 is CTSGLQGTGGVTFF. The CDR3 DNA is TGTACTAGTGGTTTACAAGGGACAGGGGGCGTAACTTTCTTT. Together with reference TRBV12-5 and TRBJ1-1, the CDR3 gives the full variable domain: DARVTQTPRHKVTEMGQEVTMRCQPILGHNTVFWYRQTMMQGLELLAYFRNRAPLDDSGMPKDRFSAEMPDATLATLKIQPSEPRDSAVYFCTSGLQGTGGVTFFGQGTRLTVV.

To note about this clonotype: This sequence may be a read error, since a much larger clone differs from it by one base. The V call is TRBV20-1, the J call TRBJ2-7; 7 nucleotides match TRBD1. Germline CDR1 is DFQATT and CDR2 is SNEGSKA (reference sequence). Trimming cost V 3 bases and J 3 bases; bases outside gene matches: 8. The CDR3 sequence is 14 residues long. CDR3: CSASTWDRGYEQYF. CDR3 DNA sequence: TGCAGTGCTAGTACCTGGGACAGAGGCTACGAGCAGTACTTC.

This clonotype was observed many times. The chain is built from TRBV7-2 and TRBJ1-4; a weak D match, TRBD1 (5 bases). Deletions cut 6 bases from V and 3 bases from J, with 11 bases between. Per germline, CDR1 SGHTA and CDR2 FQGNSA. The CDR3 runs 14 residues. The CDR3 spells CASRLTAANEKLFF. The CDR3 region has the DNA TGTGCCAGCAGGTTGACAGCGGCTAATGAAAAACTGTTTTTT.

This clonotype has just a few counts. This chain uses TRBV7-9 with TRBJ1-1; D is ambiguous. V lost 5 bases to trimming and J lost 4 bases, with 8 bases between them. Looked up from germline, CDR1 is SEHNR and CDR2 is FQNEAQ (reference sequence). The CDR3 length is 12 residues. The CDR3 DNA reads TGTGCCAGCAGCCGGAGTGTCACTGAAGCTTTCTTT. Its protein is CASSRSVTEAFF.

The V and J genes are TRBV28 and TRBJ2-7; D unclear. The CDR3 totals 12 residues. V lost 7 bases to trimming and J lost 4 bases, with 11 bases between them. The germline gives CDR1 MDHEN, CDR2 SYDVKM. The CDR3 nucleotides read TGTGCCAGCATCGATGACTCTTACGAGCAGTACTTC. It codes for CASIDDSYEQYF. Filled out from reference TRBV28 and TRBJ2-7, the complete variable domain reads DVKVTQSSRYLVKRTGEKVFLECVQDMDHENMFWYRQDPGLGLRLIYFSYDVKMKEKGDIPEGYSVSREKKERFSLILESASTNQTSMYLCASIDDSYEQYFGPGTRLTVT.

About this clonotype itself: Relative to the germline gene, one junction end is altered; a read error may explain this. This chain connects TRBV7-2 to TRBJ1-2, with D maybe TRBD1 (5 bases). Germline assignment: CDR1 SGHTA and CDR2 FQGNSA. The CDR3 runs to 13 residues. The CDR3 DNA reads TGTGCCAGCAGCTTACCCGGGGCCTATGGCTACGCCTTC. This encodes CASSLPGAYGYAF.

The V gene is TRBV6-5, the J gene TRBJ2-2, with no clear D. The V gene's germline CDR1 is MNHEY and CDR2 SVGAGI. The CDR3 is made up of 18 amino acids. The V end lost 1 base, the J end lost 3 bases, and 18 bases lay between the germline ends. CDR3 nucleotide sequence: TGTGCCAGCAGTTACTTCGTTGAGGCGGAAGTCTACACCGGGGAGCTGTTTTTT. Translated, it gives CASSYFVEAEVYTGELFF.

This clonotype was seen only a few times. The V call is TRBV5-6, the J call TRBJ1-4; tentatively, D is TRBD1 (6 bases). V was trimmed by 4 bases and J by 8 bases, leaving 18 bases between them. The CDR3 sequence is 15 residues long. Germline loops: CDR1 SGHDT, CDR2 YYEEEE. The CDR3 DNA is TGTGCCAGCAGCCGGCGGAAGTACAGGGAGGAAAAACTGTTTTTT. The encoded protein is CASSRRKYREEKLFF. Using reference TRBV5-6 and TRBJ1-4 for the parts outside the CDR3, the full variable domain is DAGVTQSPTHLIKTRGQQVTLRCSPKSGHDTVSWYQQALGQGPQFIFQYYEEEERQRGNFPDRFSGHQFPNYSSELNVNALLLGDSALYLCASSRRKYREEKLFFGSGTQLSVL.

The CDR3 region is CSALAGGTGELFF. The CDR3 DNA sequence: TGCAGTGCCTTAGCGGGAGGCACCGGGGAGCTGTTTTTT. This chain joins TRBV20-1 and TRBJ2-2; 10 bases match TRBD2. Trimming cost V 6 bases and J 4 bases; bases outside gene matches: 2. Germline V gene sequence: CDR1 DFQATT, CDR2 SNEGSKA (reference sequence). The CDR3 covers 13 residues.

This clonotype has more than one count but fewer than ten. The V and J genes are TRBV29-1 and TRBJ2-5; D possibly corresponds to TRBD2 (7 bases). Looked up from germline, CDR1 is SQVTM and CDR2 is ANQGSEA. Trimming removed 3 bases from V and 5 bases from J, with 13 bases in between. CDR3 length: 13 amino acids. The CDR3 protein is CSVDDGGRETQYF. CDR3 nucleotide sequence: TGCAGCGTTGACGACGGGGGGCGTGAGACCCAGTACTTC.

V gene TRBV2 combines with J gene TRBJ1-1; D call uncertain. Germline-derived CDR1 and CDR2 are SNHLY and FYNNEI. Between the trimmed V and J ends, which lost 5 bases and 0 bases, there was a span of 13 bases. CDR3 length: 15 residues. The CDR3 DNA reads TGTGCCAGCAGTTACCCCCGGAGCATGAACACTGAAGCTTTCTTT. Protein sequence: CASSYPRSMNTEAFF.

This rearrangement joins TRBV29-1 to TRBJ1-1; D is unclear. CDR1 and CDR2 (germline): SQVTM, ANQGSEA. The CDR3 loop spans 13 amino acids. The ends were cut back, 8 bases at V and 0 bases at J, with 13 bases in the middle. CDR3 loop: CSPREGLNTEAFF. Here the CDR3 DNA reads TGCAGCCCGAGAGAGGGTCTGAACACTGAAGCTTTCTTT.

V is TRBV29-1 and J is TRBJ1-4; no firm D call. Germline loops: CDR1 SQVTM, CDR2 ANQGSEA. The ends were cut back, 1 base at V and 0 bases at J, with 9 bases in the middle. This CDR3 region has 15 residues. CDR3 region: CSVEGVSATNEKLFF. The CDR3, as DNA: TGCAGCGTTGAAGGTGTTTCTGCAACTAATGAAAAACTGTTTTTT.

The sample holds many counts of this clonotype. The genes are TRBV29-1 and TRBJ1-2, with 7 bases aligning to TRBD1. The CDR3 is 13 amino acids. CDR1 and CDR2 (germline): SQVTM, ANQGSEA. The V gene end was trimmed by 4 bases and the J gene end by 2 bases; junction bases not matched to a gene: 4. This CDR3 is CSVGATGNYGYTF. The DNA of the CDR3 is TGCAGCGTTGGGGCGACAGGGAACTATGGCTACACCTTC.